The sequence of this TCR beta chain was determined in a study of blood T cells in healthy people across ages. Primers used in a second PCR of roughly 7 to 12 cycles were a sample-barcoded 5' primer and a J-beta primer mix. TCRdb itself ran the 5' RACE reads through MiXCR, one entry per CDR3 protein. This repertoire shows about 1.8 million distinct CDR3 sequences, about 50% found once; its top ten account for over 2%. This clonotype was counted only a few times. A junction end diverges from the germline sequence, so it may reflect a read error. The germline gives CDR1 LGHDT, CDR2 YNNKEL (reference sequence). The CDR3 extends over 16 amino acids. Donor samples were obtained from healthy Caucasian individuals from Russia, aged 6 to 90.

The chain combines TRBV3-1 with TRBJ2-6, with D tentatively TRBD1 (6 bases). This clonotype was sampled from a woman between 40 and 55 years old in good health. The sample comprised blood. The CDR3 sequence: CASSEETGPGANVLTF. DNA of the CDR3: TGTGCCAGCAGCGAAGAAACAGGGCCTGGGGCCAACGTCCTGACTTTC.